This entry describes one TCR beta chain. The antigen is unknown. These data originate in a study of regulatory T cells in long-lasting Graves disease. The CDR3 runs 16 residues. Trimming stripped 7 bases from V and 2 bases from J, with 17 bases between. Germline V gives CDR1 SGHVS, CDR2 FQNEAQ. Time point here: newly diagnosed GD, antithyroid drugs for less than 3 months. PBMC-derived RNA was used for the TCR library. American Thyroid Association guidelines defined how Graves' disease was diagnosed. A blood draw put approximately 9 milliliters of peripheral blood into EDTA tubes. General study findings and limits: Accuracy may have suffered from the small sample size.

In building TCR beta libraries, iRepertoire HTBI primers were used together with Arm-PCR of CDR3 regions. In the authors' methods: Throughout the samples, researchers identified about 62 TRBV and approximately 15 TRBJ segments. TCRdb re-called the multiplex PCR reads through MiXCR, storing one row per CDR3 protein. The V and J calls were not made by the authors but by TCRdb's processing. This table has some 330,000 distinct CDR3 sequences, roughly 12% appearing once. These same data were also listed under a study on T cells in Graves' hyperthyroidism and ophthalmopathy.

The chain combines TRBV7-8 with TRBJ2-2; weak D call: TRBD2 (6 bases). The sample in question was peripheral blood mononuclear cells (PBMCs), obtained at new diagnosis, from a patient treated with antithyroid drugs. The receptor comes from a young woman with Graves disease. CDR3 region: CASILYGTYNTGELFF. Written as DNA, the CDR3 is TGTGCCAGCATCCTTTATGGGACTTACAACACCGGGGAGCTGTTTTTT.